What follows are 4 T cell receptor beta chains derived from one specimen sequenced in a study of shared clonotypes between healthy human individuals. TCRdb's copy holds only in-frame clones and misses some; the assay was immunoSEQ multiplex PCR. The sample gives approximately 620,000 clones, 97% of which show up once; roughly 0.05% is in the top ten. Sequencing used naive CD4+ T cells sorted from blood. The subset is: CD45RA+ positively selected. These receptors came from a woman between 25 and 40 years old in good health.

The chain recombines TRBV10-3 with TRBJ1-5, with D unclear. CDR3 length equals 13 residues. CDR1 ENHRY and CDR2 SYGVKD come from the germline V gene. The ends were cut back, 7 bases at V and 3 bases at J, with 10 bases in the middle. As DNA, the CDR3 is TGTGCCATCACGGCCGGTAACAATCAGCCCCAGCATTTT. Translated: CAITAGNNQPQHF.

The V gene is TRBV19, the J gene TRBJ2-1; D tentatively fits TRBD1 or TRBD2 (5 bases each). The ends were cut back, 3 bases at V and 5 bases at J, with 11 bases in the middle. This CDR3 comprises 14 residues. Per germline, CDR1 LNHDA and CDR2 SQIVND (reference sequence). The CDR3 here is CASSIQGRDNEQFF. DNA for the CDR3: TGTGCCAGTAGTATCCAGGGACGGGACAATGAGCAGTTCTTC. Full variable domain (outside the CDR3, taken from reference TRBV19 and TRBJ2-1): DGGITQSPKYLFRKEGQNVTLSCEQNLNHDAMYWYRQDPGQGLRLIYYSQIVNDFQKGDIAEGYSVSREKKESFPLTVTSAQKNPTAFYLCASSIQGRDNEQFFGPGTRLTVL.

V gene TRBV9 combines with J gene TRBJ1-3, with D unresolved. V lost 0 bases and J lost 1, with 5 bases in between. Per the germline V gene, CDR1 is SGDLS and CDR2 is YYNGEE. There are 14 residues in the CDR3. The CDR3 sequence is CASSVDGSGNTIYF. Written as DNA, the CDR3 is TGTGCCAGCAGCGTAGATGGTTCTGGAAACACCATATATTTT.

J is TRBJ1-1 and V is TRBV6-1; D remains unclear. The germline gives CDR1 MNHNS, CDR2 SASEGT. The CDR3 covers 11 residues. Trimming stripped 7 bases from V and 6 bases from J, with 9 bases between. Here the CDR3 reads CASTHWAEAFF. CDR3 in DNA: TGTGCCAGCACGCATTGGGCTGAAGCTTTCTTT.